These 19 T cell receptor beta chains were all obtained from the same sample, sequenced in a study of cytomegalovirus exposure and HLA in healthy donors. The primer mix had 60 Vbeta and 13 Jbeta primers. Produced via immunoSEQ multiplex PCR; TCRdb's table is partial and in-frame only. The sample carries around 130,000 clones, 50% to 80% recorded once. Sequencing was done on a sample of PBMCs. The source is a woman aged 35 to 49 in good health and CMV-seropositive.

The chain combines TRBV5-1 with TRBJ2-1; 10 bases agree with TRBD2. CDR1 and CDR2 (germline): SGHRS, YFSETQ. This CDR3 has 20 amino acids. V lost 0 bases to trimming and J lost 6 bases; unmatched junction nucleotides: 18. The CDR3 DNA reads TGCGCCAGCAGCTTGGTCAGGGGGGGTTCTAGCGGGAGTCCCCCCAATGAGCAGTTCTTC. Translating gives CASSLVRGGSSGSPPNEQFF.

The rearrangement joins TRBV7-2 to TRBJ2-3; D is perhaps TRBD1 (6 bases). CDR3 length: 15 residues. Trimming removed 4 bases at V and 2 bases at J, with 13 bases between. The germline V gene has CDR1 SGHTA and CDR2 FQGNSA. DNA for the CDR3: TGTGCCAGCAGCTGGGGGCACACCTCCACAGATACGCAGTATTTT. This translates into CASSWGHTSTDTQYF.

The rearrangement joins TRBV2 to TRBJ2-1; possible D gene TRBD2, 5 bases. The CDR3 totals 16 residues. V lost 6 bases to trimming and J lost 1 base, with 16 bases between them. Per the germline V gene, CDR1 is SNHLY and CDR2 is FYNNEI. The CDR3 DNA reads TGTGCCAGCAGCTCACGGGGAGTAGGATCCTACAATGAGCAGTTCTTC. Its protein is CASSSRGVGSYNEQFF. Together with reference TRBV2 and TRBJ2-1, the CDR3 gives the full variable domain: EPEVTQTPSHQVTQMGQEVILRCVPISNHLYFYWYRQILGQKVEFLVSFYNNEISEKSEIFDDQFSVERPDGSNFTLKIRSTKLEDSAMYFCASSSRGVGSYNEQFFGPGTRLTVL.

The rearrangement joins TRBV7-9 to TRBJ2-7; no clear D. Trimming shortened V by 6 bases and J by 0 bases, and 3 bases separated the two germline ends. Germline-derived CDR1 and CDR2 are SEHNR and FQNEAQ (reference sequence). This CDR3 is 11 amino acids long. CDR3 sequence (DNA): TGTGCCAGCAGTATCTCCTACGAGCAGTACTTC. Its translation: CASSISYEQYF.

The V gene is TRBV4-1, the J gene TRBJ2-3; D perhaps matches TRBD1 (6 bases). Trimming left V 4 bases short and J 2 bases short, with 13 bases between. The length of the CDR3 is 15 residues. In germline, CDR1 is MGHRA, CDR2 YSYEKL. The CDR3, as DNA: TGCGCCAGCAGCCCTCAGGGGCCCTACACAGATACGCAGTATTTT. Its translation is CASSPQGPYTDTQYF.

The V and J genes are TRBV5-6 and TRBJ1-5; the D gene is possibly TRBD1 (6 bases). The CDR3 consists of 17 residues. Germline CDR1 is SGHDT and CDR2 is YYEEEE. Trimming shortened V by 5 bases and J by 2 bases, and 20 bases separated the two germline ends. As DNA, the CDR3 is TGTGCCAGCAGTGATTCCGGGACAAATTTACGCAATCAGCCCCAGCATTTT. Translation: CASSDSGTNLRNQPQHF.

This clone was seen only once. DNA of the CDR3: TGTGCCAGCAGTTACAGGGTGCGGAACACTGAAGCTTTCTTT. It translates to CASSYRVRNTEAFF. The rearrangement uses TRBV28 and TRBJ1-1, with a possible D match to TRBD1 (6 bases). Germline V lookup: CDR1 MDHEN, CDR2 SYDVKM. The CDR3 is 14 residues long. V was pared by 4 bases and J by 1 base, with 10 bases between.

The rearrangement joins TRBV18 to TRBJ2-1; TRBD1 aligns across 7 bases. The V segment lost 6 bases and the J segment 0 bases; nucleotides outside the gene matches: 5. The CDR3 is 15 residues long. Germline V lookup: CDR1 KGHSH, CDR2 LQKENI. CDR3 amino acids: CASSYDRDSYNEQFF. The CDR3 DNA sequence: TGTGCCAGCTCTTACGACAGGGACTCCTACAATGAGCAGTTCTTC.

The chain uses TRBV6-1 and TRBJ1-4; TRBD1 aligns across 7 bases. Germline V gene lookup returns CDR1 MNHNS and CDR2 SASEGT. This CDR3 region has 13 residues. J was trimmed by 8 bases and V by 7 bases; bases with no gene match: 7. The CDR3 protein is CASTGTVKEKLFF. As DNA, the CDR3 is TGTGCCAGCACCGGGACAGTAAAGGAAAAACTGTTTTTT.

The CDR3 nucleotides read TGCGCCAGCAGGGCCGGGACAGGGAACTCCTACGAGCAGTACTTC. It translates to CASRAGTGNSYEQYF. This sequence joins TRBV5-1 and TRBJ2-7, with 9 bases identical to TRBD1. The CDR3 is made up of 15 amino acids. Germline V gene sequence: CDR1 SGHRS, CDR2 YFSETQ. Trimming removed 5 bases from V and 0 bases from J; junction bases left unmatched: 6.

Here the CDR3 reads CASSSLPGLAGGGEQFF. Here the CDR3 DNA reads TGTGCCAGCAGCTCGCTCCCGGGACTAGCGGGAGGGGGTGAGCAGTTCTTC. The chain employs TRBV11-1 and TRBJ2-1; 16 bases align to TRBD2. V dropped 4 bases and J dropped 9; count of bases not matched to a gene: 9. The length of the CDR3 is 17 residues. Germline CDR1 reads SGHAT; CDR2 reads FQDESV (reference sequence).

The chain couples TRBV27 to TRBJ2-7, with TRBD1 matching 9 bases. Germline V CDR1 and CDR2: MNHEY, SMNVEV (reference sequence). After removal of 6 bases from V and 3 bases from J, the junction contained 9 bases not matched to a gene. The CDR3 sequence is 15 residues long. For the CDR3, the DNA is TGTGCCAGCAGAACCATGGGACAGGGATTCTACGAGCAGTACTTC. Translation gives CASRTMGQGFYEQYF.

This clone was detected only a few times. The rearrangement uses TRBV10-3 and TRBJ2-2; the match to TRBD1 covers 7 bases. Germline trimming cut 6 bases from V and 7 bases from J; bases unmatched to any gene: 8. From germline, CDR1 is ENHRY and CDR2 SYGVKD. This CDR3 has 14 residues. The CDR3 loop reads CAIRSTGDGGELFF. CDR3 nucleotide sequence: TGTGCCATCAGATCTACAGGGGACGGCGGGGAGCTGTTTTTT.

Details on this clone: Other DNA sequences in the sample encode the same CDR3. This chain joins TRBV9 and TRBJ2-1, with 8 positions matching TRBD2. The germline CDR1 and CDR2 sequences are SGDLS and YYNGEE. The trim removed 2 bases at V and 3 bases at J, leaving 1 base unmatched. The length of the CDR3 is 14 residues. CDR3 loop: CASSVTSGYNEQFF. CDR3 coding DNA: TGTGCCAGCAGCGTCACTAGCGGCTACAATGAGCAGTTCTTC.

This sequence joins TRBV30 and TRBJ1-6; possible D gene TRBD1, 5 bases. CDR1 and CDR2 from the germline V gene are GTSNPN and SVGIG (reference sequence). Trimming stripped 0 bases from V and 0 bases from J, with 9 bases between. This CDR3 contains 16 residues. The CDR3 region has the DNA TGTGCCTGGAGTGTCGGGGGGAGCTCCTATAATTCACCCCTCCACTTT. Residues: CAWSVGGSSYNSPLHF. Complete variable domain (other parts from reference TRBV30 and TRBJ1-6): SQTIHQWPATLVQPVGSPLSLECTVEGTSNPNLYWYRQAAGRGLQLLFYSVGIGQISSEVPQNLSASRPQDRQFILSSKKLLLSDSGFYLCAWSVGGSSYNSPLHFGNGTRLTVT.

This clone has just one count. The chain couples TRBV11-2 to TRBJ2-7, with a weak D call TRBD2 (6 bases). Germline-derived CDR1 and CDR2 are SGHAT and FQNNGV. The CDR3 spans 13 residues. The V gene lost 2 bases and the J gene lost 4 bases, with 9 bases spanning the gap. CDR3 nucleotides: TGTGCCAGCAGCTTAAGGCGGGATTACGAGCAGTACTTC. Its translation: CASSLRRDYEQYF.

The chain is built from TRBV2 and TRBJ2-5; 9 bases fit TRBD2. CDR1 SNHLY and CDR2 FYNNEI come from the germline V gene. The ends lost 10 bases at V and 5 bases at J; junction bases unmatched: 17. This CDR3 has 16 amino acids. CDR3 bases: TGTGCCATCCCCTTCCCTAGCGGGATGAGCGGGGAGACCCAGTACTTC. This codes for CAIPFPSGMSGETQYF.

The chain couples TRBV25-1 to TRBJ2-2, with 12 bases aligning to TRBD2. This CDR3 has 17 residues. The J segment lost 4 bases and the V segment lost 5 bases, leaving 8 bases of the junction unmatched. The germline V gene has CDR1 MGHDK and CDR2 SYGVNS. The CDR3 coding sequence is TGTGCCAGCAGTAGACCTAGCGGGAGGGCCGTCACCGGGGAGCTGTTTTTT. Its protein is CASSRPSGRAVTGELFF.

The J gene is TRBJ2-1, the V gene TRBV27; D is possibly TRBD2 (5 bases). V shed 5 bases and J shed 6 bases, with 20 bases lying between them. The CDR3 covers 16 residues. CDR1 and CDR2 (germline): MNHEY, SMNVEV (reference sequence). The CDR3 sequence is CASSHLPGTRSNEQFF. The DNA of the CDR3 is TGTGCCAGCAGTCATCTCCCGGGAACACGAAGCAATGAGCAGTTCTTC.